Below, one T cell receptor (beta chain) is given with its context. Its antigen remains unidentified. This sample is drawn from a study of regulatory dendritic cells for organ transplantation. Here immunoSEQ multiplex PCR was the method, and the copy in TCRdb shows in-frame clones only, minus some. This table holds 30,000 to 45,000 clones, around nine tenths found once. Study-wide results and caveats: Naive CD4+ and CD8+ repertoires were highly diverse; memory CD8+ was most oligoclonal. Regulatory dendritic cells appeared to expand memory CD8+ clones less than mature ones.

The junction had 11 bases not matched to a gene; V was cut back by 0 bases and J by 8 bases. Germline V gene data show CDR1 as MNHEY and CDR2 as SMNVEV (reference sequence). CDR3 size: 17 residues. The chain recombines TRBV27 with TRBJ2-4, with 9 nucleotides matching TRBD2. The sequence was collected from a human donor in good health. The sample consisted of naive CD8+ T cells from blood. Subset meaning: CD45RA+ naive T cells. CDR3 sequence: CASSLSSAGGPGDIQYF. DNA for the CDR3: TGTGCCAGCAGTTTATCGAGTGCGGGAGGGCCGGGAGACATTCAGTACTTC.